The T cell receptor (beta chain) under discussion was sequenced for a study of regulatory T cells in long-lasting Graves disease. For this clonotype: What it recognizes is unknown.

Findings and caveats of the study: More public clonotypes were shared by persistent patients (approximately 3,000) than by new patients (roughly 1,000). Thyroid tissue was not sampled; only peripheral blood was. Newly diagnosed disease favored TRBV20-1 and TRBJ2-1 over persistent disease.

Assembly of TCR beta libraries relied on iRepertoire HTBI primers together with Arm-PCR of CDR3 regions. TCRdb analysed the multiplex PCR reads with MiXCR anew, one entry per CDR3 protein. The sample lists 650,000 to 700,000 distinct CDR3 sequences, roughly 30% occurring once. CDR1 and CDR2 (germline): GTSNPN, SVGIG (reference sequence). This CDR3 comprises 15 residues. Between the trimmed V and J ends, which lost 3 bases and 7 bases, there was a span of 19 bases. Time point denoted: persistent/refractory GD, antithyroid drugs over 5 years with positive TRAb. The TCR library was made from RNA extracted from PBMCs. An endocrinology department located in Xi'an, China, was where the patients came from.

The specimen comprised peripheral blood mononuclear cells (PBMCs), sampled when the disease was refractory, from a patient treated with antithyroid drugs. This TCR was sampled from a female donor with Graves disease. The V and J genes are TRBV30 and TRBJ1-5, with D possibly matching TRBD1 (5 bases). The CDR3 loop reads CAWRDNSWGSQPQHF. CDR3 sequence (DNA): TGTGCCTGGAGGGATAACTCCTGGGGGAGCCAGCCCCAGCATTTT. Full variable domain (remainder filled in from reference TRBV30 and TRBJ1-5): SQTIHQWPATLVQPVGSPLSLECTVEGTSNPNLYWYRQAAGRGLQLLFYSVGIGQISSEVPQNLSASRPQDRQFILSSKKLLLSDSGFYLCAWRDNSWGSQPQHFGDGTRLSIL.